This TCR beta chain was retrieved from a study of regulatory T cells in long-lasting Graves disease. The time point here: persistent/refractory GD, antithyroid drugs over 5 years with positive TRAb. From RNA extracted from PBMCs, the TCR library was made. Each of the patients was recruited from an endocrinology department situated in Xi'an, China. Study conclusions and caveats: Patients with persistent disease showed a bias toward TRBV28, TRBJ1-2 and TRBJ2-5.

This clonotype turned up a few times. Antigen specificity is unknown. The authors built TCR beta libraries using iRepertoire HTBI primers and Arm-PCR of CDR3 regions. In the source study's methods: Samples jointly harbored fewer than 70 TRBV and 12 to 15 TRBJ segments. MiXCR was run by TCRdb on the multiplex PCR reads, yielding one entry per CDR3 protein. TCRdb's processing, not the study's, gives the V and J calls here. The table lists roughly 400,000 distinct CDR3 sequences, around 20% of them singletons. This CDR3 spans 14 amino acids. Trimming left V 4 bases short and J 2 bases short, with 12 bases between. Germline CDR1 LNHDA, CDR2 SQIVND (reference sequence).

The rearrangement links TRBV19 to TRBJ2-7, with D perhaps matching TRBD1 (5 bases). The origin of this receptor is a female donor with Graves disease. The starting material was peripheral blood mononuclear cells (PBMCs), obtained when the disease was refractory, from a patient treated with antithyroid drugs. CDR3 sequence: CASSRYDSTYEQYF. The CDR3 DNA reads TGTGCCAGTAGTAGGTACGACAGCACCTACGAGCAGTACTTC.